This T cell receptor beta chain was profiled in a study of T cell changes during pregnancy in multiple sclerosis. TCRdb keeps only in-frame clones here, not all; method: immunoSEQ multiplex PCR. The data show 50,000 to 80,000 clones, with 91% seen just once and approximately 5% held by the top ten. Sequenced material: CD8+ T cells from peripheral blood mononuclear cells, taken before pregnancy. This clonotype originated in a female donor with multiple sclerosis, enrolled in a pregnancy study.

CDR3 sequence (DNA): TGTGCCAGCAGTGCAACCGACGGGGGCAATCAGCCCCAGCATTTT. As protein: CASSATDGGNQPQHF. This sequence joins TRBV2 and TRBJ1-5; no firm D call. The CDR3 has 15 residues. Germline assignment: CDR1 SNHLY and CDR2 FYNNEI. The V gene lost 4 bases and the J gene lost 2 bases, with 12 bases spanning the gap.